This section outlines one T cell receptor (beta chain) sequence together with its context. The germline V gene encodes CDR1 MNHEY and CDR2 SMNVEV (reference sequence). Unmatched junction bases numbered 1, after V lost 3 bases and J lost 7 bases. The CDR3 totals 13 residues. This entry belongs to a study of blood T cell repertoires in COVID-19. In the study overall: The United States, Italy and Spain supplied acute and convalescent COVID-19 samples.

As processed by the authors: How many nucleated cells were present was estimated from reference gene primer amplification. Sequencing was performed with immunoSEQ multiplex PCR; in TCRdb, only in-frame clones are kept and a portion is missing. V and J calls plus clone size are reproduced from that table; the DNA served to infer D and trimming. The data hold hundreds of thousands of clones, with about nine tenths observed a single time. Clinical history as reported by participants underpinned cohort assignment. The rearrangement links TRBV27 to TRBJ1-2; TRBD1 aligns across 11 bases. Material for sequencing was PBMCs or T cells enriched from blood (not recorded which). The sequence derives from a woman younger than 45 with acute COVID-19. In DNA form, the CDR3 reads TGTGCCAGCAGTTTCGGGACAGGGGGTGGCTACACCTTC. Protein: CASSFGTGGGYTF.